This TCR beta chain was captured by sequencing in a study of blood T cell repertoires in COVID-19. Study at large: Whether acute or convalescent, the COVID-19 samples came from the United States, Italy and Spain.

Assay: immunoSEQ multiplex PCR; the TCRdb copy retains only in-frame clones and omits some. This table holds roughly 58,000 clones, 72% found once. Sequenced input: PBMCs or T cells enriched from blood (not recorded which). This TCR was sampled from an older woman who had been exposed to COVID-19.

The CDR3 coding sequence is TGTGCCAGCAGCCTGCACAGGGGAACTAATGGCTACACCTTC. Protein sequence: CASSLHRGTNGYTF. This chain links TRBV3-1 (or the pseudogene TRBV3-2) with TRBJ1-2, with 7 nucleotides matching TRBD1. Germline CDR1 LGHDT, CDR2 YNNKEL (reference sequence). V lost 4 bases to trimming and J lost 6 bases; unmatched junction nucleotides: 8. The CDR3 spans 14 residues.